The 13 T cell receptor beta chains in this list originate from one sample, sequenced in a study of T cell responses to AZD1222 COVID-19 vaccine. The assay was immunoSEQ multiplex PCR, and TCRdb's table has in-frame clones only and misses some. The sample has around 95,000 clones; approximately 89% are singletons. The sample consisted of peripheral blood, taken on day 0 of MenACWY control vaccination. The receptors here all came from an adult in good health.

CDR3 loop: CASNLATGSPLHF. In DNA form, the CDR3 reads TGTGCCAGCAATTTGGCCACCGGTTCACCCCTCCACTTT. The gene calls are TRBV12-3 or TRBV12-4 and TRBJ1-6; no definite D call. V was shortened by 7 bases and J by 9 bases, with 13 bases between the two germline ends. The CDR3 runs 13 residues.

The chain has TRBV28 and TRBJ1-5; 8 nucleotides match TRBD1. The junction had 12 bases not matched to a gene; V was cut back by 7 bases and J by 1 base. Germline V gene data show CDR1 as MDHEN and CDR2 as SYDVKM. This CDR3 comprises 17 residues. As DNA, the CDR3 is TGTGCCAGCACCCGAGGCAGGGGGCGGTTGAGCAATCAGCCCCAGCATTTT. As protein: CASTRGRGRLSNQPQHF.

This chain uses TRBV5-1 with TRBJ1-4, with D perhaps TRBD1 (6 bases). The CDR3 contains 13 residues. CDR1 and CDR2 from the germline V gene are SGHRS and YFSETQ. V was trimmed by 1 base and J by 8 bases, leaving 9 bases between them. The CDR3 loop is CASSLPGEEKLFF. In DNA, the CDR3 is TGCGCCAGCAGCTTGCCAGGGGAGGAAAAACTGTTTTTT.

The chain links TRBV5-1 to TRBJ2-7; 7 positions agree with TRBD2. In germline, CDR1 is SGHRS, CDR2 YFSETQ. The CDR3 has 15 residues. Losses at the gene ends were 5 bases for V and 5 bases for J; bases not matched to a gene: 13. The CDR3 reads CASSRSTSPSDEQYF. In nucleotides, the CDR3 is TGCGCCAGCAGTCGATCGACTAGCCCTTCGGACGAGCAGTACTTC.

The CDR3 coding sequence is TGTGCCAGCAGCCCCCGGGACAGGGGCTCCTACGAGCAGTACTTC. Amino acids: CASSPRDRGSYEQYF. The chain uses TRBV3-1 (or the pseudogene TRBV3-2) and TRBJ2-7, with TRBD1 matching 10 bases. CDR3 length: 15 residues. V gave up 4 bases and J gave up 0 bases; unmatched junction bases: 3. Per the germline V gene, CDR1 is LGHDT and CDR2 is YNNKEL (reference sequence).

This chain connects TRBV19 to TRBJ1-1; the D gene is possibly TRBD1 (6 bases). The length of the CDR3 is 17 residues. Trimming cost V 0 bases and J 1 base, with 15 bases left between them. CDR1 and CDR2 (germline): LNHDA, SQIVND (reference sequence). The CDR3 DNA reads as TGTGCCAGTAGTATAGATCCGGCAGGGGCGAGGAACACTGAAGCTTTCTTT. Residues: CASSIDPAGARNTEAFF.

CDR3 nucleotide sequence: TGTGCCAGCAGCGGGGTGCGGGAGGGAAGCAATCAGCCCCAGCATTTT. It specifies CASSGVREGSNQPQHF. This chain links TRBV27 with TRBJ1-5; D is unresolved. The CDR3 runs 16 residues. Per the germline V gene, CDR1 is MNHEY and CDR2 is SMNVEV (reference sequence). V lost 6 bases and J lost 1, with 16 bases in between.

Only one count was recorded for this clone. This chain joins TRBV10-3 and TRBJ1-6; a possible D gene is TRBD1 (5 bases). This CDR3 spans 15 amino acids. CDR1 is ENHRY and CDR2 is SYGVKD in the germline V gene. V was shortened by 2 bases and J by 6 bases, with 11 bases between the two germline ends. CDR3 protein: CAISETDTTNSPLHF. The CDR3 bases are TGTGCCATCAGTGAGACGGACACCACTAATTCACCCCTCCACTTT.

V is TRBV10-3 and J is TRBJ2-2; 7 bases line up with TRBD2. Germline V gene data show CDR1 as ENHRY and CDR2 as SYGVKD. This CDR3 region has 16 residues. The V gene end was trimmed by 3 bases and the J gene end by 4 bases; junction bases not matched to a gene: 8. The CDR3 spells CAISDRLGRVTGELFF. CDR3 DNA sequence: TGTGCCATCAGTGACAGACTTGGGAGGGTCACCGGGGAGCTGTTTTTT.

DNA for the CDR3: TGTGCCAGCAGTTCAGGGGTTGGTTTCTTTTTTGGCTACACCTTC. Residues: CASSSGVGFFFGYTF. This chain uses TRBV28 with TRBJ1-2; D may be TRBD1 (6 bases). The CDR3 length is 15 residues. Trimming shortened V by 4 bases and J by 7 bases, and 19 bases separated the two germline ends. Germline loops: CDR1 MDHEN, CDR2 SYDVKM.

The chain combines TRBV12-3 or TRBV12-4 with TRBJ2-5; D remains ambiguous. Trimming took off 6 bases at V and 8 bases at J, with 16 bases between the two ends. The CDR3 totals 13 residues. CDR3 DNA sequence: TGTGCCAGCAGCCGGACCGATAAGTCCACCCAGTACTTC. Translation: CASSRTDKSTQYF.

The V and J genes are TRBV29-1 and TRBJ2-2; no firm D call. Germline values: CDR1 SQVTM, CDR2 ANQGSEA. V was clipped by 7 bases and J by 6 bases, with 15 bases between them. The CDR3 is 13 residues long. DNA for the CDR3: TGCAGCGCTTCACCTACGGGCTCCGGGGAGCTGTTTTTT. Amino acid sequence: CSASPTGSGELFF.

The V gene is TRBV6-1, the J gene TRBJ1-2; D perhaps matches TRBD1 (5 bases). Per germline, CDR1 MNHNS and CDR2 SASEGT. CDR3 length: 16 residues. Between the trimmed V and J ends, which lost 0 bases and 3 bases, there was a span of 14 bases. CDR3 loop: CASSEARASGHYGYTF. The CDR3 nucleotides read TGTGCCAGCAGTGAAGCCAGGGCCTCGGGGCACTATGGCTACACCTTC.